Listed here is a single TCR beta chain. The sample belongs to a study of blood T cell repertoires in COVID-19. Study details: Samples taken during acute and convalescent COVID-19 were collected in the United States, Italy and Spain.

V shed 5 bases, J shed 6 bases, and the junction held 6 bases outside the gene matches. CDR1 MDHEN and CDR2 SYDVKM come from the germline V gene. This CDR3 is built from 15 residues. Sequencing was performed with immunoSEQ multiplex PCR; in TCRdb, only in-frame clones are kept and a portion is missing. The repertoire holds some 340,000 clones, with roughly 85% as singletons. The rearrangement links TRBV28 to TRBJ2-1, with 11 bases aligning to TRBD1. This sequence originates from a woman between 18 and 29 years old with acute or convalescent COVID-19. Sequences were obtained from peripheral blood. CDR3 sequence: CASSIAGTGGNEQFF. DNA for the CDR3: TGTGCCAGCAGTATTGCCGGGACAGGGGGCAATGAGCAGTTCTTC.